A few counts support the clone carrying this TCR beta chain. The antigen is not known. This entry is derived from a study of T cell responses to AZD1222 COVID-19 vaccine. Study-wide points: CD4 TCRs covered the whole spike, strongest at regions 160-218 and 743-854. Most donors were white British, females outnumbered males, and clonal diversity was possibly underestimated.

The study pooled second doses at about 4 or about 12 weeks. Assay: immunoSEQ multiplex PCR; the TCRdb copy retains only in-frame clones and omits some. The sample lists 95,000 to 100,000 clones, around 87% occurring once. The CDR3 is 12 amino acids. CDR1 and CDR2 (germline): GTSNPN, SVGIG (reference sequence). Germline trimming cut 2 bases from V and 3 bases from J; bases unmatched to any gene: 0. The chain links TRBV30 to TRBJ2-7, with TRBD2 matching 8 bases. Sequencing was performed on peripheral blood, taken 28 days after the second AZD1222 dose. This clonotype was obtained from an adult who received the AZD1222 COVID-19 vaccine. CDR3 sequence reads: CAWSSGSYEQYF. The CDR3 nucleotides are TGTGCCTGGAGTAGCGGGAGCTACGAGCAGTACTTC.